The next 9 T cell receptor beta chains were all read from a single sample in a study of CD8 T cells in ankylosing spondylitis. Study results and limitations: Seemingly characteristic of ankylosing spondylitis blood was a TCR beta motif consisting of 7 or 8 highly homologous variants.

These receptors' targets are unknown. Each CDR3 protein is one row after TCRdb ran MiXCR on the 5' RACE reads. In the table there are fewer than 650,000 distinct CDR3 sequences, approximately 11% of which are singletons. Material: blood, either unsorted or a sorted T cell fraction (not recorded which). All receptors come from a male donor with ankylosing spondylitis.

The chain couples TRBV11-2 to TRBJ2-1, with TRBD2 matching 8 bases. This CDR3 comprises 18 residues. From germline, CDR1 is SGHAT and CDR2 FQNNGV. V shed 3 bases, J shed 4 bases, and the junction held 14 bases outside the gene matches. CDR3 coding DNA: TGTGCCAGCAGCTTGGGGGTCAGGCTAGCGGGTCCGTACAATGAGCAGTTCTTC. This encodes CASSLGVRLAGPYNEQFF.

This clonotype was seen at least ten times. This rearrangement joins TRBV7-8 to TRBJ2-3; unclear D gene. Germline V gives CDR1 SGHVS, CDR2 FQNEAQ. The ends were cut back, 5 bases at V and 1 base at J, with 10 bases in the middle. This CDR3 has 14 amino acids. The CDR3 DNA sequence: TGTGCCAGCAGCGCGGCGTACCGCACAGATACGCAGTATTTT. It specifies CASSAAYRTDTQYF.

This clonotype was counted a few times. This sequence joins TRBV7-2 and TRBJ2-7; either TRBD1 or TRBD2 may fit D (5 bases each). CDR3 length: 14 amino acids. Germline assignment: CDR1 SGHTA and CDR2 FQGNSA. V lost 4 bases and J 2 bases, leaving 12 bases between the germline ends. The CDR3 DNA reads TGTGCCAGCAGCTGGTCCTGGGGACCCTACGAGCAGTACTTC. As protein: CASSWSWGPYEQYF.

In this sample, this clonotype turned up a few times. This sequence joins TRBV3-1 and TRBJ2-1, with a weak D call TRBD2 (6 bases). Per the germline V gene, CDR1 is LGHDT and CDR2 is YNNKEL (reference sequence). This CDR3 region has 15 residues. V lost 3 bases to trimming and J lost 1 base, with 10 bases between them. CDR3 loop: CASSQGGVSYNEQFF. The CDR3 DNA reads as TGTGCCAGCAGCCAGGGCGGGGTGTCCTACAATGAGCAGTTCTTC.

The CDR3 loop reads CATSVRQGSTSTDTQYF. Here the CDR3 DNA reads TGTGCCACCAGTGTCAGACAGGGCTCTACTAGCACAGATACGCAGTATTTT. The chain combines TRBV24-1 with TRBJ2-3, with 7 bases aligning to TRBD1. V was clipped by 5 bases and J by 0 bases; unmatched bases: 10. CDR1 is KGHDR and CDR2 is SFDVKD in the germline V gene. The CDR3 contains 17 residues.

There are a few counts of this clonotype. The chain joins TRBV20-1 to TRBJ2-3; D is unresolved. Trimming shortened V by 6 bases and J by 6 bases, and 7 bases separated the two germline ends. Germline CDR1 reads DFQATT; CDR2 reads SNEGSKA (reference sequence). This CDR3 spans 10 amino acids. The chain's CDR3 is CSAVQDTQYF. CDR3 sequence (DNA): TGCAGTGCGGTCCAGGATACGCAGTATTTT.

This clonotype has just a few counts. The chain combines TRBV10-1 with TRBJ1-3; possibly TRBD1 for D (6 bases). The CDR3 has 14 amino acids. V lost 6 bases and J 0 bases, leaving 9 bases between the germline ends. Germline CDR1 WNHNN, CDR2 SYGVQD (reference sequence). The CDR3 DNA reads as TGCGCCAGCAGGGACAGCGGCTCTGGAAACACCATATATTTT. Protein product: CASRDSGSGNTIYF.

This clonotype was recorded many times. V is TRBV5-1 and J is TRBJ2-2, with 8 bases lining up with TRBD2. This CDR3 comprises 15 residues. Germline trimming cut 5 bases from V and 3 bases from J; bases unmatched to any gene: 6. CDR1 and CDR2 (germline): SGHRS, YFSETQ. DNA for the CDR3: TGCGCCAGCAGTCCCGGGAGGGCGGACACCGGGGAGCTGTTTTTT. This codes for CASSPGRADTGELFF.

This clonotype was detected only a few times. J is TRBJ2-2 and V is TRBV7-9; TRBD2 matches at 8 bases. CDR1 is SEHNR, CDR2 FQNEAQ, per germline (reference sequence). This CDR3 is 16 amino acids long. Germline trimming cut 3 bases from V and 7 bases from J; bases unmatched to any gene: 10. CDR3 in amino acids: CASSFLGRAGNGELFF. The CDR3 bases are TGTGCCAGCAGCTTCCTCGGGAGGGCCGGAAACGGGGAGCTGTTTTTT.